Listed below are T cell receptor beta chains from one sample, sequenced in a study of T cell repertoires in cytomegalovirus infection. TCRdb re-analysed the reads in MiXCR, keeping a single row per CDR3 protein. The repertoire holds 300,000 to 400,000 distinct CDR3 sequences, with around 25% as singletons. These receptors' antigens are unknown. The sequences come from cultured PBMCs, collected from culture after CMV antigen stimulation. These receptors came from a human donor in good health (CMV status not recorded). Some clones in this sample may be carry-over from other donors' samples. CDR3s include the opening cysteine and the closing phenylalanine or tryptophan. The D gene is left open where the match is weak. Clone size is given for some rows only: seen once, a few or many times, or a class if the clone is expanded.

TGTGCCAGCAGCTTTCCCCTGCGGGAGGGCGACACAGATACGCAGTATTTT	CASSFPLREGDTDTQYF	few	TRBD2	TRBV6-2/TRBV6-3	TRBJ2-3
TGTGCCAGCAGTTTTCGCCGAGAGCAGTTCTTC	CASSFRREQFF	NA	NA	TRBV28	TRBJ2-1
TGTGCCAGTAGTAAGAACCGGGGACTAGCGTCATCCTACGAGCAGTACTTC	CASSKNRGLASSYEQYF	NA	TRBD2	TRBV19	TRBJ2-7
TGTGCCAGCAGGAGGGTGTTACCAGCCGAGGGTAATGAGCAGTTCTTC	CASRRVLPAEGNEQFF	once	NA	TRBV2	TRBJ2-1
TGTGCCAGCAGCTTAGTGGGGGCGGGAGAGACAGATACGCAGTATTTT	CASSLVGAGETDTQYF	NA	NA	TRBV7-2	TRBJ2-3
TGTGCCAGCAGTTCCACAGGGGCACTCTATGGCTACACCTTC	CASSSTGALYGYTF	few	TRBD1	TRBV7-9	TRBJ1-2
TGCGCCAGCAGCCCTTTCCCGGGACACACCGATCCATCTGGGGCCAACGTCCTGACTTTC	CASSPFPGHTDPSGANVLTF	NA	NA	TRBV4-1	TRBJ2-6
TGTGCCAGCAGCTTACCCCCCGAAAGTCTCGGCGGGGCTAGCACAGATACGCAGTATTTT	CASSLPPESLGGASTDTQYF	many	NA	TRBV7-2	TRBJ2-3
TGTGCCAGCTCACCGCGGCGGACGCCTGAAGCTTTCTTT	CASSPRRTPEAFF	NA	NA	TRBV18	TRBJ1-1
TGCAGTGCTAGGCGGGACACGAACACTGAAGCTTTCTTT	CSARRDTNTEAFF	few	NA	TRBV20-1	TRBJ1-1
TGTGCCAGCAGCCTGGGACTAGCGGGAGCTAAGCAGTACTTC	CASSLGLAGAKQYF	NA	TRBD2	TRBV6-5	TRBJ2-7
TGTGCCAGCAGCTTAGGGTTAGCGGGGCCCATTATGAATGAGCAGTTCTTC	CASSLGLAGPIMNEQFF	few	TRBD2	TRBV11-2	TRBJ2-1
TGTGCCAGCAGCCCCAGACTAGCGGTCATTAACACCGGGGAGCTGTTTTTT	CASSPRLAVINTGELFF	NA	TRBD2	TRBV7-2	TRBJ2-2
TGTGCCAGCAGCGCGACTAGCGGGATCGTCGAGCAGTTCTTC	CASSATSGIVEQFF	NA	TRBD2	TRBV7-9	TRBJ2-1
TGTGCCAGCAGCTTTGGGAGACAGGGGGCGCCCGGCTACACCTTC	CASSFGRQGAPGYTF	many	TRBD1	TRBV7-2	TRBJ1-2
TGTGCCAGCACCTGGACTAGCGGTAGCACAGATACGCAGTATTTT	CASTWTSGSTDTQYF	many	TRBD2	TRBV7-2	TRBJ2-3
TGTGCCAGCAGTCCATCTAGGAACCAAGAGACCCAGTACTTC	CASSPSRNQETQYF	few	NA	TRBV6-2/TRBV6-3	TRBJ2-5
TGTGCCATCAGTGAGAAGGGACTAGCGGTAACCGGGGAGCTGTTTTTT	CAISEKGLAVTGELFF	few	TRBD2	TRBV10-3	TRBJ2-2
TGTGCCAGCAGCTCAGACAGACTCCGACAGGGGGCAAGGGGCTACACCTTC	CASSSDRLRQGARGYTF	NA	TRBD1	TRBV7-9	TRBJ1-2
TGCGCCAGCAGCTTGGTTCAGGGCAGTGATGAGCAGTTCTTC	CASSLVQGSDEQFF	NA	NA	TRBV5-1	TRBJ2-1
TGTGCCAGCAGCCCCACCTATCCCTTGAACACTGAAGCTTTCTTT	CASSPTYPLNTEAFF	medium-sized	NA	TRBV5-8	TRBJ1-1
TGTGCCAGCAGTTTCCGACCGGCAGGGAGTACCGGGGAGCTGTTTTTT	CASSFRPAGSTGELFF	few	NA	TRBV27	TRBJ2-2
TGTGCCAGCAGCTTGGTCGTGGGTTCCGGGGAGCTGTTTTTT	CASSLVVGSGELFF	many	NA	TRBV7-2	TRBJ2-2
TGTGCCAGCAGCTTAGTAGCGGGAGAAGGCACGCAGTATTTT	CASSLVAGEGTQYF	NA	TRBD2	TRBV7-6	TRBJ2-3
TGTGCCAGCAGCTTTACAGGGTCCGCCGGGGAGCTGTTTTTT	CASSFTGSAGELFF	many	NA	TRBV7-2	TRBJ2-2
TGCAGTGCTTTTCGGACAGGGGGCTGGACCCAGTACTTC	CSAFRTGGWTQYF	NA	TRBD1	TRBV20-1	TRBJ2-5
TGTGCCTGGAGTGAAGGGTTCGGGGCCAACGTCCTGACTTTC	CAWSEGFGANVLTF	NA	NA	TRBV30	TRBJ2-6